This T cell receptor (beta chain) was sequenced in a study of spatial heterogeneity in lung cancer. Study-wide results and limits: Tumor mutation counts were tracked by expanded intratumoral alpha and beta TCR counts. Coverage estimated for tumor T cells reached roughly 6.5% for alpha chains and under 15% for beta chains. There was tracking of ubiquitous and regional nonsynonymous mutations by the respective counts of ubiquitous and regional expanded TCRs.

CDR1 and CDR2 (germline): DFQATT, SNEGSKA (reference sequence). V lost 3 bases, J lost 6 bases, and 20 bases lay in between. This CDR3 contains 15 residues. This clonotype was recorded a few times. The antigen is unknown. The library protocol tagged each TCR cDNA with a unique molecular identifier. From the 5' RACE reads, TCRdb called clonotypes with MiXCR, one entry per CDR3 protein. This repertoire shows fewer than 7,000 distinct CDR3 sequences, 11% to 15% found once; its top ten account for roughly 9.8%. Time point defined: sample taken at primary tumor resection. Donation came from some 72 patients with untreated early-stage non-small cell lung cancer.

The sequenced sample was lung tumor tissue, obtained at surgery. The chain has TRBV20-1 and TRBJ2-5; a possible D gene is TRBD2 (5 bases). The receptor's source is a male donor with early-stage non-small cell lung cancer. CDR3 sequence (DNA): TGCAGTGCTAGGATTTGGGAGTACGGTTGGAAGACCCAGTACTTC. This gives the protein CSARIWEYGWKTQYF.